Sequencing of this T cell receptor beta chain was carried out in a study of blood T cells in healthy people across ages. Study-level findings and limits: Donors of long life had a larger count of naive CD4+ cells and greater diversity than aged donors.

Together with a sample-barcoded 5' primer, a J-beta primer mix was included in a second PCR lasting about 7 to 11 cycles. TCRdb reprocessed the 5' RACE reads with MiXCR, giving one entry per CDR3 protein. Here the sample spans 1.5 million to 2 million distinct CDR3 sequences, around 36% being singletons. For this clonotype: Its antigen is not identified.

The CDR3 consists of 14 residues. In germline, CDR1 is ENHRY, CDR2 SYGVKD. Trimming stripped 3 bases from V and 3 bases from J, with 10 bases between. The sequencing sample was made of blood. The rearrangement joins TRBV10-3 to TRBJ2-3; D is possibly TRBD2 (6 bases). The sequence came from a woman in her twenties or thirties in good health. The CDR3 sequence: CAISERRETDTQYF. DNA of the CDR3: TGTGCCATCAGTGAAAGGAGGGAGACAGATACGCAGTATTTT.